The clone carrying this T cell receptor (beta chain) was picked up a small number of times. Antigen specificity is unknown. This sample was taken from a study of immune cell composition in non-small cell lung cancer. Study overall: Histologic subtype was mainly adenocarcinoma or squamous cell carcinoma. Overall study results and limits: TIL tumour reactivity correlated with maximal tumour-associated clone frequency in adenocarcinoma.

CDR1 and CDR2 from the germline V gene are SGHVS and FNYEAQ. V dropped 2 bases and J dropped 6 bases, with 13 bases sitting between them. The CDR3 totals 15 residues. Frozen unsorted single-cell suspensions supplied the genomic DNA. TCRdb's copy holds only in-frame clones and misses some; the assay was immunoSEQ multiplex PCR. The table has some 9,100 clones, approximately 70% seen once; the top ten hold more than 7%. The sequencing sample was made of lung tumor tissue. V gene TRBV7-6 combines with J gene TRBJ1-4; D is ambiguous. The receptor was derived from a human donor with non-small cell lung cancer. CDR3 sequence reads: CASSLSPSGYEKLFF. The CDR3, as DNA: TGTGCCAGCAGCTTATCGCCTAGCGGGTATGAAAAACTGTTTTTT.